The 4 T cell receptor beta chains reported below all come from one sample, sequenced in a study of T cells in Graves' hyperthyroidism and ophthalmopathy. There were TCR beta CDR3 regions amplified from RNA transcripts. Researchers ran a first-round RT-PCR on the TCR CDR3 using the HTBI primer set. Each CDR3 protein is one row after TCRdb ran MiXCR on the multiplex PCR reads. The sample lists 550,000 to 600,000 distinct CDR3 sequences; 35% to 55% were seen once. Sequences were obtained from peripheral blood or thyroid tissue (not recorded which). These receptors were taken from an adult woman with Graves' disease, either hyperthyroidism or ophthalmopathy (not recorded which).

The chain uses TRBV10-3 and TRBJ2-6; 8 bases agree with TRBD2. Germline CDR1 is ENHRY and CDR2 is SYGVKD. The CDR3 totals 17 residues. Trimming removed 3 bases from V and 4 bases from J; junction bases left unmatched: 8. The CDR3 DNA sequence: TGTGCCATCAGTGAAGGGACTAGATACACCGGGGCCAACGTCCTGACTTTC. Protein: CAISEGTRYTGANVLTF.

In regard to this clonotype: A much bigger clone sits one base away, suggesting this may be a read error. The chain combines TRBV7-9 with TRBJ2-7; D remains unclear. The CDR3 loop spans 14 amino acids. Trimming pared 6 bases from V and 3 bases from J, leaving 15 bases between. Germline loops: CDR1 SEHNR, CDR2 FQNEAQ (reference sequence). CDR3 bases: TGTGCCAGCAGATTATACCCCGGTGGCTACGAGCAGTACTTC. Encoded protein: CASRLYPGGYEQYF.

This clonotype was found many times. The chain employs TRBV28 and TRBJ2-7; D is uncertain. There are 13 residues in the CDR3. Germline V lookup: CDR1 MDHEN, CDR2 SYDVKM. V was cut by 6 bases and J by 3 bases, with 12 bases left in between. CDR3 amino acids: CASRPGQVYEQYF. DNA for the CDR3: TGTGCCAGCAGGCCCGGGCAGGTCTACGAGCAGTACTTC.

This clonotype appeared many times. CDR3 amino acids: CASSQGSGLPLNTEAFF. Here the CDR3 DNA reads TGCGCCAGCAGCCAAGGTTCCGGGCTACCCTTGAACACTGAAGCTTTCTTT. The V and J genes are TRBV4-1 and TRBJ1-1; D unresolved. Trimming removed 1 base at V and 0 bases at J, with 15 bases between. The CDR3 extends over 17 amino acids. Germline loops: CDR1 MGHRA, CDR2 YSYEKL.